This T cell receptor (beta chain) is from a study of OX40 agonist ivuxolimab in advanced cancers. With respect to the entire study: Ivuxolimab, which targeted the costimulatory receptor OX40 (CD134), was an agonistic, fully human IgG2 monoclonal antibody. Intravenous ivuxolimab was administered to patients every 2 weeks at six dose levels: 0.01, 0.1, 0.3, 1.5, 3 and 10 mg/kg. Three dose-escalation patients achieved partial responses, one with hepatocellular carcinoma and two with cutaneous melanoma. Of the approximately 50 dose-escalation patients, hepatocellular carcinoma was present in approximately 20, melanoma in around 15, renal cell carcinoma in 9 and head and neck cancer in 9. Peripheral TCRbeta sequencing aimed to test whether ivuxolimab altered TCR sequence diversity and caused clonal T-cell expansion. In the dose-escalation cohort, about four fifths of patients were male, and the mean age was roughly 56 years with a range of roughly 23 to 79. The paper covers the monotherapy dose-escalation part of the phase I ivuxolimab trial, which included N of about 50 patients. Patients were allowed to have had prior anti-PD-1, anti-PD-L1 or anti-CTLA-4 therapy, and roughly two fifths of the dose-escalation patients had been treated with checkpoint inhibitors. Beyond this particular receptor, the publication reports: At doses from 0.1 to 3.0 mg/kg, clonal expansion was seen in both CD4+ and CD8+ blood T cells between baseline and week 6. In partial responders in the 0.1-3.0 mg/kg groups, normalized peripheral clonal expansion was found to be among the lowest, especially among CD8+ T cells. Low levels of normalized T-cell clonal expansion were also seen in some patients who did not respond. Antigen specificity was not determined for the clonally expanded peripheral T cells. After ivuxolimab, expanded clones were on average more numerous among CD8+ T cells than among CD4+ T cells.

In the case of this clone: Which antigen it targets is not known. Base qualities were left out, and no much larger clone turns up one base away.

To sequence the TCRbeta CDR3 region, genomic DNA was isolated from the sorted cells. The immunoSEQ Assay was used for sequencing of TCRbeta CDR3 regions. Imported from immuneACCESS, the table was reduced by TCRdb to in-frame sequences with V and J called. These copies leave out some clones; in studies compared against another copy, an unresolved V gene accounts for under half, and the cause of the remainder is not known. The sample table lists tens of thousands of clones, over 90% of them with a count of one. The leading ten clones occupy about 15% of the sample. The trial excluded patients who had a history of autoimmune disease or were on systemic immunosuppression. Peripheral blood for TCR sequencing was drawn from every dose cohort at baseline, at cycle 4 day 1 and at cycle 7 day 1. The samples were taken from a phase I, first-in-human, multicenter, open-label dose-escalation trial of ivuxolimab. Adults with locally advanced or metastatic melanoma, renal cell, hepatocellular, or head and neck squamous cell carcinoma were enrolled in the trial. Before TCR sequencing, CD4+ T cells and CD8+ T cells were sorted from peripheral blood as separate populations.

Reading the germline V gene (reference sequence) gives CDR1 LNHNV and CDR2 YYDKDF. Spanning cysteine to phenylalanine, the CDR3 consists of 15 amino acids. Only the CDR3 DNA stays, 45 bases, in frame from base 1. Trimming at the junction amounts to 0 bases on V and 4 bases on J, and the germline ends lie 9 bases apart. The source material was CD4+ or CD8+ T cells sorted from blood, sampled in a trial of the OX40 agonist ivuxolimab. In this chain, TRBV15 is recombined with TRBJ1-4; the D gene is unclear. This clonotype originated in an adult with an advanced solid tumor such as melanoma, head and neck, liver or kidney cancer. At the DNA level, the sequence is TGTGCCACCAGCAGAGAAACTATGGTTAATGAAAAACTGTTTTTT. Its translation is CATSRETMVNEKLFF.